This TCR beta chain is from a study of blood T cell repertoires in COVID-19 (TCRdb year 2020). Turning to the overall study: Samples covering the acute and convalescent phases of COVID-19 were provided by collaborators in the United States, Italy and Spain. HLA class I and class II types, where available, came from metadata supplied by the sample provider rather than from assay-based typing. A freely available public database, intended as a resource for researchers studying the immune response to SARS-CoV-2, is where the repertoires were released. The samples were drawn from the first 160 participants of the ongoing ImmuneRACE study and from roughly 1,300 subjects provided by 6 global collaborators. Subjects who had been exposed to COVID-19, were actively infected with it, or had recovered from it provided the deeply sampled blood TCRbeta repertoires that made up the dataset. The sample metadata nearly always contained a de-identified subject ID, COVID-19 status, age in years and sex. The material from the prospective study consisted of cDNA or gDNA derived from T cells, B-cell-depleted T cells, or PBMCs. The study at large found these results: How much clinical and demographic metadata was included differed by source and by participant, and the metadata was provided uncurated.

From a lookup of the germline V gene (reference sequence), CDR1 and CDR2 are SGHKS and YYEKEE. The CDR3, cysteine through phenylalanine, is 15 amino acids long. Of all the DNA, just the CDR3 is kept, 45 bases in frame from base 1. The junction shows trimming of 5 bases on V and 4 bases on J, plus 18 bases between the germline ends. Collaborating institutions collected whole blood in K2EDTA tubes following their own protocols. For TCRbeta analysis, collaborators shipped samples in one of three forms: frozen whole blood, isolated PBMCs, or DNA extracted from either of those sample types. Of note for this clone: Its specific antigen is unknown. Per-base quality was not reported, and no clone a single base away is much larger than it.

TCRbeta CDR3 regions were amplified from genomic DNA using the immunoSEQ Assay, a bias-controlled multiplex PCR. For the original study's pipeline: The number of nucleated cells in each sample was estimated from the amplification of reference gene primers within the assay. To quantify the absolute abundance of each unique TCRbeta CDR3 rearrangement, sequence reads were collapsed and filtered. For each sample, productive Simpson clonality was calculated as the square root of Simpson's diversity index across productive rearrangements. TCRdb provides this immuneACCESS table in a form limited to in-frame rearrangements. Some clones are lacking; in checked studies, under half of them reflect an unresolved V gene, and why the rest are absent is not known. V and J calls and clone size follow that table, whereas D and trimming were derived from the DNA. The sample has about 190,000 clones on record, 84% of them singletons. The ten largest account for 5.1% of the sample.

The chain is assembled from TRBV5-5 and TRBJ1-2; a confident D gene designation cannot be given. This receptor was identified in a woman in her seventies with active or convalescent COVID-19. Sequencing used peripheral blood. The CDR3 amino acid sequence is: CASRLLPADTYGYTF. The DNA sequence is given as TGTGCCAGCAGGCTCCTCCCGGCAGACACCTATGGCTACACCTTC.